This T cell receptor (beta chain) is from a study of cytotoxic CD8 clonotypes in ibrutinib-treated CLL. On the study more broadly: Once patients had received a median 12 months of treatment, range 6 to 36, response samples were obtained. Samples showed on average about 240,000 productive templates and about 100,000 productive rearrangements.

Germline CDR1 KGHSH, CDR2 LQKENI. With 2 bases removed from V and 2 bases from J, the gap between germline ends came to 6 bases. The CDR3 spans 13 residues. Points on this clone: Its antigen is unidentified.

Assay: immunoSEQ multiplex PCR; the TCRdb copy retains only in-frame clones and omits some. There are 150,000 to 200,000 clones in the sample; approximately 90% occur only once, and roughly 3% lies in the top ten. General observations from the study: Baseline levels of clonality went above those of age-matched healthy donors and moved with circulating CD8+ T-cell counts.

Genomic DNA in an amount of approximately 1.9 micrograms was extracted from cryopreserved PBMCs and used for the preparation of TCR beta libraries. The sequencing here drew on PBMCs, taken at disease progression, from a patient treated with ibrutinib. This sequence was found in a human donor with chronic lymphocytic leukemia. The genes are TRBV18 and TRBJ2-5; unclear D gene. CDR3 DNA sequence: TGTGCCAGCTCACCAAATAAGCAAGAGACCCAGTACTTC. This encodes CASSPNKQETQYF.